Listed here is a single T cell receptor beta chain. Its antigen is still unknown. TCRdb re-called the reads through MiXCR, storing one row per CDR3 protein. The sample includes about 770,000 distinct CDR3 sequences, under 35% seen only once; the top ten take around 14%. The source of the sample is a study of T cell repertoires in cytomegalovirus infection. Study overall: Recently identified HLA-C-restricted CMV epitopes were used, and well-studied HLA-B-restricted CMV epitopes were used as well. In public TCR beta signatures, there were indications of both CMV infection and matching HLA type.

Study-wide results and limits: Identification of carriers of CMV plus the relevant HLA was achieved through cumulative public TCR beta family frequency. Clonotypes of TCR beta that were HLA-C-restricted and CMV-specific dominated the ex vivo response.

The CDR3 is made up of 14 amino acids. Trimming took 7 bases from V and 7 from J, leaving 14 bases between them. The sequencing used cultured CD8+ T cells from PBMCs, collected from culture after CMV antigen stimulation. This sequence was found in a human donor in good health (CMV status not recorded). Some clones in this sample may be carry-over from other donors' samples. The V and J genes are TRBV12-3 or TRBV12-4 and TRBJ1-6, with D hard to call. The CDR3 nucleotides are TGTGCCAGCACCTCCGGCCCCGTCAATTCACCCCTCCACTTT. Encoded protein: CASTSGPVNSPLHF.